One and the same sample provided the 18 T cell receptor beta chains below, sequenced in a study of T cells in Graves' hyperthyroidism and ophthalmopathy. Amplified regions were TCR beta CDR3 sequences from RNA transcripts. A set of HTBI primers served as the primers for a first-round RT-PCR of the TCR CDR3. Each CDR3 protein is one row after TCRdb ran MiXCR on the multiplex PCR reads. The sample yields a few hundred thousand distinct CDR3 sequences, roughly 14% seen once. The specimen sequenced was blood. These receptors were collected from a man under 40 with Graves' hyperthyroidism that later progressed to Graves' ophthalmopathy.

This clonotype occurred a few times. In nucleotides, the CDR3 is TGCGCCAGCAGCCAAGATATGGGGGTCGGCTACGAGCAGTACTTC. It is translated as CASSQDMGVGYEQYF. The chain recombines TRBV4-1 with TRBJ2-7; D tentatively fits TRBD1 or TRBD2 (5 bases each). The germline V and J ends were trimmed by 0 bases and 3 bases, with 12 bases remaining between them. Germline V CDR1 and CDR2: MGHRA, YSYEKL. The length of the CDR3 is 15 residues.

The chain has TRBV4-1 and TRBJ1-2, with a weak D call TRBD1 (5 bases). The CDR3 is 15 amino acids. Trimming took 0 bases from V and 4 from J, leaving 12 bases between them. Per germline, CDR1 MGHRA and CDR2 YSYEKL. The CDR3 DNA reads TGCGCCAGCAGCCAAGACAGGGCGAGGGTCTATGGCTACACCTTC. Translating gives CASSQDRARVYGYTF.

This clonotype was observed a single time. The chain combines TRBV7-8 with TRBJ2-6; possible D gene TRBD2, 5 bases. Deletions cut 0 bases from V and 0 bases from J, with 12 bases between. This CDR3 comprises 18 residues. Germline V gene lookup returns CDR1 SGHVS and CDR2 FQNEAQ. This CDR3 is CASSLADGLFSGANVLTF. In DNA, the CDR3 is TGTGCCAGCAGCTTAGCGGACGGACTCTTCTCTGGGGCCAACGTCCTGACTTTC.

This clonotype was picked up a small number of times. The V gene is TRBV6-5, the J gene TRBJ1-6; 7 nucleotides agree with TRBD1. CDR1 MNHEY and CDR2 SVGAGI come from the germline V gene. CDR3 length: 14 amino acids. V dropped 4 bases and J dropped 9; count of bases not matched to a gene: 6. The CDR3 loop is CASSFDRVSSPLHF. The CDR3 DNA follows: TGTGCCAGCAGTTTCGACAGGGTATCTTCACCCCTCCACTTT.

This clonotype has only a few counts. CDR3: CASSPNPTGGYNSPLHF. The CDR3 DNA follows: TGTGCCAGCAGCCCCAATCCGACAGGGGGGTATAATTCACCCCTCCACTTT. The chain employs TRBV7-9 and TRBJ1-6; 9 bases line up with TRBD1. The germline CDR1 and CDR2 sequences are SEHNR and FQNEAQ (reference sequence). With V trimmed by 5 bases and J by 4 bases, 9 bases remained unmatched. There are 17 residues in the CDR3. Together with reference TRBV7-9 and TRBJ1-6, the CDR3 gives the full variable domain: DTGVSQNPRHKITKRGQNVTFRCDPISEHNRLYWYRQTLGQGPEFLTYFQNEAQLEKSRLLSDRFSAERPKGSFSTLEIQRTEQGDSAMYLCASSPNPTGGYNSPLHFGNGTRLTVT.

In its sample, this clonotype was seen many times. The chain carries TRBV15 and TRBJ2-2; D is tentatively TRBD1 or TRBD2 (5 bases each). The ends were cut back, 4 bases at V and 0 bases at J, with 12 bases in the middle. Germline CDR1 LNHNV, CDR2 YYDKDF (reference sequence). This CDR3 contains 16 residues. The CDR3 reads CATSTTRDANTGELFF. In DNA form, the CDR3 reads TGTGCCACCAGCACAACACGGGACGCGAACACCGGGGAGCTGTTTTTT.

This clonotype was found many times. This rearrangement joins TRBV20-1 to TRBJ2-3; unclear D gene. Trimming stripped 1 base from V and 0 bases from J, with 8 bases between. The germline gives CDR1 DFQATT, CDR2 SNEGSKA (reference sequence). The CDR3 runs 14 residues. The CDR3 protein is CSARGPASTDTQYF. The CDR3 DNA is TGCAGTGCTAGAGGCCCGGCGAGCACAGATACGCAGTATTTT.

CDR3 nucleotides: TGCAGTGCTAGAGATCTGGCGGGGGGGCCCACAGATACGCAGTATTTT. This translates into CSARDLAGGPTDTQYF. V usage is TRBV20-1 and J usage is TRBJ2-3, with 9 bases matching TRBD2. Trimming removed 0 bases from V and 2 bases from J; junction bases left unmatched: 6. Germline CDR1 and CDR2: DFQATT and SNEGSKA (reference sequence). The CDR3 is 16 amino acids.

The CDR3 DNA reads as TGTGCCTGGACTAGGGGACTAGCGGGGTCCGGGGAGCTGTTTTTT. Its translation is CAWTRGLAGSGELFF. The chain has TRBV30 and TRBJ2-2; 13 nucleotides agree with TRBD2. The CDR3 runs to 15 residues. Germline trimming cut 4 bases from V and 6 bases from J; bases unmatched to any gene: 5. From germline, CDR1 is GTSNPN and CDR2 SVGIG (reference sequence).

This clonotype occurred many times. The V and J genes are TRBV7-9 and TRBJ1-6; D is possibly TRBD1 (6 bases). This CDR3 region has 17 residues. CDR1 and CDR2 (germline): SEHNR, FQNEAQ (reference sequence). V lost 5 bases and J lost 4, with 18 bases in between. The CDR3 DNA follows: TGTGCCAGCAGCCCCCTGGCAGGGGCGAAGTATAATTCACCCCTCCACTTT. This gives the protein CASSPLAGAKYNSPLHF.

This clonotype was seen a handful of times. V usage is TRBV3-1 and J usage is TRBJ1-6; D remains ambiguous. Trimming shortened V by 3 bases and J by 4 bases, and 10 bases separated the two germline ends. Germline values: CDR1 LGHDT, CDR2 YNNKEL (reference sequence). The CDR3 sequence is 15 residues long. CDR3 sequence reads: CASSHRTGYNSPLHF. CDR3 coding DNA: TGTGCCAGCAGCCATCGGACGGGGTATAATTCACCCCTCCACTTT.

This clonotype was seen many times. The chain employs TRBV12-3 or TRBV12-4 and TRBJ2-1; the D is unclear. The CDR3 extends over 12 amino acids. The germline V and J ends were trimmed by 5 bases and 5 bases, with 7 bases remaining between them. The CDR3 coding sequence is TGTGCCAGCAGTCCGACGAACAATGAGCAGTTCTTC. The encoded protein is CASSPTNNEQFF.

This clonotype came up a few times. The V gene is TRBV11-1, the J gene TRBJ2-7, with D perhaps matching TRBD1 (7 bases). The V end was cut by 0 bases, the J end by 3 bases, with 15 bases between. This CDR3 region has 16 residues. Germline V lookup: CDR1 SGHAT, CDR2 FQDESV (reference sequence). The CDR3 sequence: CASSLAPDRDFYEQYF. The CDR3 DNA follows: TGTGCCAGCAGCTTAGCCCCCGACAGGGACTTCTACGAGCAGTACTTC.

The table lists this clonotype with many counts. J is TRBJ2-7 and V is TRBV28; D gene uncertain. Germline CDR1 is MDHEN and CDR2 is SYDVKM. The CDR3 has 16 residues. Trimming cost V 2 bases and J 4 bases, with 18 bases left between them. The CDR3 sequence: CASSLRSHRVEYEQYF. CDR3 in DNA: TGTGCCAGCAGTTTAAGGAGCCACCGGGTGGAGTACGAGCAGTACTTC.

This clonotype came up many times. The chain links TRBV5-1 to TRBJ2-4; maybe TRBD1 (5 bases). Trimming took off 2 bases at V and 6 bases at J, with 15 bases between the two ends. The CDR3 has 15 amino acids. Germline CDR1 SGHRS, CDR2 YFSETQ. The CDR3 sequence is CASSFSLAQGNIQYF. In DNA, the CDR3 is TGCGCCAGCAGCTTCAGTCTGGCCCAGGGAAACATTCAGTACTTC. The whole variable domain, filled in from reference TRBV5-1 and TRBJ2-4, reads KAGVTQTPRYLIKTRGQQVTLSCSPISGHRSVSWYQQTPGQGLQFLFEYFSETQRNKGNFPGRFSGRQFSNSRSEMNVSTLELGDSALYLCASSFSLAQGNIQYFGAGTRLSVL.

This clonotype was seen at least ten times. J is TRBJ1-3 and V is TRBV11-2; unclear D gene. V gave up 5 bases and J gave up 0 bases, with 17 bases separating them. Per the germline V gene, CDR1 is SGHAT and CDR2 is FQNNGV. The CDR3 totals 17 residues. The CDR3 nucleotides read TGTGCCAGCAGCCCGAACTTGGCGGGGAGCTCTGGAAACACCATATATTTT. Its protein product is CASSPNLAGSSGNTIYF.

The chain has TRBV4-1 and TRBJ2-1, with 11 bases fitting TRBD2. V lost 2 bases and J lost 12; bases outside the gene matches: 9. The CDR3 has 15 residues. The germline gives CDR1 MGHRA, CDR2 YSYEKL. Written as DNA, the CDR3 is TGCGCCAGCAGCCAATTCCTAGCGGGGGGCGGAGGGCAGTTCTTC. The encoded protein is CASSQFLAGGGGQFF.

This clonotype was detected only a few times. The chain carries TRBV5-1 and TRBJ1-1; D may be TRBD1 (6 bases). Per the germline V gene, CDR1 is SGHRS and CDR2 is YFSETQ. Trimming removed 4 bases from V and 3 bases from J, with 13 bases in between. The CDR3 consists of 14 residues. The CDR3 region has the DNA TGCGCCAGCAGCCTACAGGGATTCGACACTGAAGCTTTCTTT. Amino acid sequence: CASSLQGFDTEAFF.